Reported below is one TCR beta chain. Libraries were prepared by immunoSEQ multiplex PCR; TCRdb keeps only in-frame clonotypes and omits some of them. The sample lists around 250,000 clones, about 84% occurring once. This specimen belongs to a study of blood T cell repertoires in COVID-19. V was clipped by 0 bases and J by 3 bases, with 8 bases between them. Germline V gives CDR1 SGHDT, CDR2 YYEEEE. The CDR3 contains 14 residues. The V call is TRBV5-6, the J call TRBJ2-3; D is possibly TRBD2 (6 bases). The sample consisted of PBMCs or T cells enriched from blood (not recorded which). The TCR was taken from a woman aged 50 to 65 who had recovered from COVID-19. CDR3 region: CASSLELATDTQYF. The CDR3 bases are TGTGCCAGCAGCTTGGAGCTAGCGACAGATACGCAGTATTTT.